Sequencing of this T cell receptor beta chain was carried out in a study of blood T cells in healthy people across ages. A J-beta primer mix and a sample-barcoded 5' primer were used in a second PCR of roughly 7 to 12 cycles. With 12 random nucleotides, a template-switch adaptor tagged each individual cDNA molecule. TCRdb re-called the 5' RACE reads through MiXCR, storing one row per CDR3 protein. The table has about 1.1 million distinct CDR3 sequences, 35% to 40% seen once. This clonotype occurred many times. Its antigen remains unidentified. Findings and limits, study-wide: There were more naive CD4+ cells and higher diversity in long-lived donors than in aged donors. Older individuals had lower TCR beta diversity per million T cells (the decline was roughly linear). In these data, TCR beta diversity tracked strongly with naive T cell percentage.

The sample taken for sequencing was blood. The clonotype was recovered from a man aged 18 to 35 in good health.

The CDR3 loop reads CASSINNYNYGYTF. For the CDR3, the DNA is TGTGCCAGCAGCATCAATAACTATAACTATGGCTACACCTTC. This chain uses TRBV7-9 with TRBJ1-2; D is uncertain. CDR3 size: 14 residues. From germline, CDR1 is SEHNR and CDR2 FQNEAQ (reference sequence). V lost 5 bases and J 1 base, leaving 11 bases between the germline ends.